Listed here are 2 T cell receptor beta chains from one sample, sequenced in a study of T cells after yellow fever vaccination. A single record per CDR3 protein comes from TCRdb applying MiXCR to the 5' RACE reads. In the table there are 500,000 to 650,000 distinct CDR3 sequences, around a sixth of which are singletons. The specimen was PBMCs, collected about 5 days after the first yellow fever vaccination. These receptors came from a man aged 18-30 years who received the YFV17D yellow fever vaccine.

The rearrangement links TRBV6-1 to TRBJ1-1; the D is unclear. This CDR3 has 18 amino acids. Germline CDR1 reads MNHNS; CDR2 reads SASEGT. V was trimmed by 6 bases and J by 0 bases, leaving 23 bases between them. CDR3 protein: CASRSRISRFAVNTEAFF. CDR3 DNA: TGTGCCAGCAGATCCCGAATCAGCAGGTTTGCTGTGAACACTGAAGCTTTCTTT.

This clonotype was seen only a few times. The CDR3 nucleotides are TGTGCCACCAGTGAACTCACAGGGAGGGGGTTCTTCTTC. It translates to CATSELTGRGFFF. The chain combines TRBV24-1 with TRBJ2-1, with a tentative D call TRBD2 (7 bases). In germline, CDR1 is KGHDR, CDR2 SFDVKD. The ends were cut back, 4 bases at V and 16 bases at J, with 19 bases in the middle. This CDR3 region has 13 residues.